This is a list of T cell receptor beta chains from one sample in a study of shared clonotypes between healthy human individuals. Method: immunoSEQ multiplex PCR; TCRdb's copy keeps in-frame clones and lacks some. The sample comprises about 2 million clones, less than 95% of which are singletons, and around 1.1% rests with the top ten. The sequenced material came from naive CD8+ T cells sorted from blood. Receptor source: a man between 18 and 29 years old in good health. CDR3s include the opening cysteine and the closing phenylalanine or tryptophan. The D gene is left open where the match is weak. The size entry is marked missing in some rows and otherwise reads once, few, many or a size class.

D gene: NA; J gene: TRBJ2-7; clone size: NA; V gene: TRBV7-9; CDR3 protein: CASSFPGVYEQYF; CDR3 DNA: TGTGCCAGCAGCTTCCCCGGGGTCTACGAGCAGTACTTC
D gene: NA; J gene: TRBJ2-1; clone size: NA; V gene: TRBV4-1; CDR3 protein: CASSQETAGAYNEQFF; CDR3 DNA: TGCGCCAGCAGCCAAGAAACGGCAGGGGCCTACAATGAGCAGTTCTTC
D gene: NA; J gene: TRBJ2-4; clone size: NA; V gene: TRBV5-6; CDR3 protein: CASSLNLGNIQYF; CDR3 DNA: TGTGCCAGCAGCTTGAATCTGGGAAACATTCAGTACTTC
D gene: TRBD2; J gene: TRBJ2-7; clone size: NA; V gene: TRBV27; CDR3 protein: CASSSGLAGLYEQYF; CDR3 DNA: TGTGCCAGCAGTTCGGGACTAGCGGGGCTTTACGAGCAGTACTTC
D gene: NA; J gene: TRBJ2-2; clone size: NA; V gene: TRBV25-1; CDR3 protein: CASSDREDTGELFF; CDR3 DNA: TGTGCCAGCAGTGACCGGGAAGACACCGGGGAGCTGTTTTTT
D gene: NA; J gene: TRBJ1-3; clone size: NA; V gene: TRBV13; CDR3 protein: CASSPGTGNTIYF; CDR3 DNA: TGTGCCAGCAGCCCCGGGACAGGAAACACCATATATTTT
D gene: NA; J gene: TRBJ2-7; clone size: NA; V gene: TRBV5-1; CDR3 protein: CASSLGVGSSYEQYF; CDR3 DNA: TGCGCCAGCAGCTTGGGGGTCGGGAGCTCCTACGAGCAGTACTTC
D gene: TRBD2; J gene: TRBJ2-1; clone size: NA; V gene: TRBV19; CDR3 protein: CATLGGYYNEQFF; CDR3 DNA: TGTGCCACCCTCGGGGGGTACTACAATGAGCAGTTCTTC
D gene: TRBD1; J gene: TRBJ2-5; clone size: NA; V gene: TRBV12-5; CDR3 protein: CASGRQSLRGQETQYF; CDR3 DNA: TGTGCTAGTGGACGTCAATCCCTCAGGGGGCAAGAGACCCAGTACTTC
D gene: TRBD1; J gene: TRBJ2-2; clone size: once; V gene: TRBV28; CDR3 protein: CASSFLDRADTGELFF; CDR3 DNA: TGTGCCAGCAGTTTTCTCGACAGGGCGGACACCGGGGAGCTGTTTTTT
D gene: TRBD2; J gene: TRBJ2-7; clone size: NA; V gene: TRBV29-1; CDR3 protein: CSVERTSGTYEQYF; CDR3 DNA: TGCAGCGTTGAACGGACTAGCGGGACCTACGAGCAGTACTTC
D gene: TRBD1; J gene: TRBJ2-7; clone size: NA; V gene: TRBV29-1; CDR3 protein: CSVEDPDRGDYEQYF; CDR3 DNA: TGCAGCGTTGAAGATCCCGACAGGGGGGATTACGAGCAGTACTTC
D gene: NA; J gene: TRBJ2-7; clone size: NA; V gene: TRBV10-2; CDR3 protein: CASRGQGIYEQYF; CDR3 DNA: TGCGCCAGCAGAGGTCAGGGAATCTACGAGCAGTACTTC
D gene: NA; J gene: TRBJ1-3; clone size: NA; V gene: TRBV10-3; CDR3 protein: CAISDGRVAVEYPEDTIYF; CDR3 DNA: TGTGCCATCAGTGACGGTAGAGTAGCGGTAGAGTACCCCGAAGACACCATATATTTT
D gene: NA; J gene: TRBJ2-1; clone size: once; V gene: TRBV28; CDR3 protein: CASSPTGQYYNEQFF; CDR3 DNA: TGTGCCAGCAGTCCCACGGGGCAGTACTACAATGAGCAGTTCTTC
D gene: NA; J gene: TRBJ2-3; clone size: once; V gene: TRBV11-2; CDR3 protein: CASSLSARFTDTQYF; CDR3 DNA: TGTGCCAGCAGCCTGTCAGCCCGCTTCACAGATACGCAGTATTTT
D gene: NA; J gene: TRBJ1-2; clone size: NA; V gene: TRBV5-6; CDR3 protein: CASSEGDFGGLDYGYTF; CDR3 DNA: TGTGCCAGCAGCGAAGGGGATTTCGGAGGGCTCGACTATGGCTACACCTTC
D gene: TRBD2; J gene: TRBJ2-7; clone size: NA; V gene: TRBV6-1; CDR3 protein: CASSEAGSGGLYEQYF; CDR3 DNA: TGTGCCAGCAGTGAAGCGGGTAGCGGGGGCCTCTACGAGCAGTACTTC
D gene: NA; J gene: TRBJ2-1; clone size: NA; V gene: TRBV18; CDR3 protein: CASSPYSDYSYNEQFF; CDR3 DNA: TGTGCCAGCTCACCGTATTCGGACTATTCCTACAATGAGCAGTTCTTC
D gene: NA; J gene: TRBJ2-7; clone size: NA; V gene: TRBV10-2; CDR3 protein: CASMGGREQYF; CDR3 DNA: TGCGCCAGCATGGGGGGGCGAGAGCAGTACTTC
D gene: TRBD2; J gene: TRBJ2-3; clone size: NA; V gene: TRBV5-1; CDR3 protein: CASTPRGGGAPDTQYF; CDR3 DNA: TGCGCCAGCACCCCCCGGGGCGGGGGGGCTCCAGATACGCAGTATTTT
D gene: NA; J gene: TRBJ1-5; clone size: NA; V gene: TRBV28; CDR3 protein: CASSLGGLSVYQPQHF; CDR3 DNA: TGTGCCAGCAGTTTGGGGGGCTTGTCCGTCTATCAGCCCCAGCATTTT
D gene: NA; J gene: TRBJ1-6; clone size: NA; V gene: TRBV5-8; CDR3 protein: CASSLESSYNSPLHF; CDR3 DNA: TGTGCCAGCAGCTTGGAGAGCTCCTATAATTCACCCCTCCACTTT
D gene: NA; J gene: TRBJ2-7; clone size: NA; V gene: TRBV4-3; CDR3 protein: CASSQNRDSAYEQYF; CDR3 DNA: TGCGCCAGCAGCCAGAACCGGGACTCGGCCTACGAGCAGTACTTC